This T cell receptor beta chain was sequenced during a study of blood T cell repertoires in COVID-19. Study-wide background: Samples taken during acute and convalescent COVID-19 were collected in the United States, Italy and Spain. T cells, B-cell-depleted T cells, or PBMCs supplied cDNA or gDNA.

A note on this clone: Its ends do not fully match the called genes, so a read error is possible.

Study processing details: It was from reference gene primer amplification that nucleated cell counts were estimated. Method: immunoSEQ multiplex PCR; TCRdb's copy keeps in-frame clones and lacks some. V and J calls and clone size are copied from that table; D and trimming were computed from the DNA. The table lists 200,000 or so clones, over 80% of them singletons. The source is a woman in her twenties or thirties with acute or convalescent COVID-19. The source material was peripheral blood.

CDR3 DNA: TGCGCCCGCAGTCAAACGGGGGGGGTTGCTGCCACTGAAGCTTTCTTT. It is translated as CARSQTGGVAATEAFF. The chain uses TRBV23-1 and TRBJ1-1; TRBD1 might be the D (5 bases). TRBV23-1 is an ORF, with its function uncertain. The CDR3 loop spans 16 amino acids.